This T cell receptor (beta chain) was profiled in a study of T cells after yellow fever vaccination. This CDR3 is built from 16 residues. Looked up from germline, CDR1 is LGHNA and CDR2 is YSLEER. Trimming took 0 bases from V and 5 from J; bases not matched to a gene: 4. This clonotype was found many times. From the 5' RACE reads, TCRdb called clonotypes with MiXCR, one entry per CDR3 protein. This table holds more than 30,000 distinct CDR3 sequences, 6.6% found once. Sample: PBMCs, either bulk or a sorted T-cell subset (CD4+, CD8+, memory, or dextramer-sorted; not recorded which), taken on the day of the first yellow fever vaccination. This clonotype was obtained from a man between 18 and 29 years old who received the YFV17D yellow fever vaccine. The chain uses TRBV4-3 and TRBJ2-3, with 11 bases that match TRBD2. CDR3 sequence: CASSQEASGGIDTQYF. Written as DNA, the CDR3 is TGCGCCAGCAGCCAAGAGGCTAGCGGGGGGATAGATACGCAGTATTTT.